This TCR beta chain was recorded in a study of blood T cell repertoires in COVID-19. Across the study: The origin of the acute and convalescent COVID-19 samples was the United States, Italy and Spain.

This table comes from immunoSEQ multiplex PCR, and its TCRdb copy is limited to in-frame clones, with some not included. This sample has approximately 82,000 clones, with roughly 77% found just once. Concerning this clone: The same CDR3 is also encoded by other DNA sequences in this sample.

Sequenced material: peripheral blood. The source is a human donor in a cohort sampled during active COVID-19.

The CDR3: CASSLGGGNTEAFF. The CDR3 DNA reads as TGTGCCAGCAGCTTAGGAGGGGGGAACACTGAAGCTTTCTTT. V gene TRBV7-2 combines with J gene TRBJ1-1; D perhaps matches TRBD1 (6 bases). Trimming took 1 base from V and 1 from J, leaving 7 bases between them. Per germline, CDR1 SGHTA and CDR2 FQGNSA. The CDR3 sequence is 14 residues long.